This T cell receptor (beta chain) originates from a study of lymphopenia after photon versus proton radiotherapy (dated by TCRdb to between 2018 and 2021). About the full investigation: The immunological effects of photon versus proton radiation therapy were compared in patients with gastrointestinal tumors who developed high-grade lymphopenia. The cohort comprised 20 to 25 patients with gastrointestinal tumors who received either photon or proton therapy and then developed lymphopenia. The goal of the study was to characterize the differences between the two radiation modalities in how they affect the immune system. Summary of the overall study and its limitations: During treatment, patients who received proton therapy stayed relatively stable, whereas patients who received photon therapy lost naive T cells and TCR diversity and gained effector/memory populations. The authors looked at the survival association only in patients who died, and they framed better survival with proton therapy as a possibility rather than a demonstrated result. Across the cohort, among patients who died, a greater drop in TCR diversity after the nadir was inversely correlated with overall survival time. After the lymphocyte count nadir, repertoires from photon-treated patients showed oligoclonal expansion, particularly of CD8+ Temra cells, and this expansion drove the decline in diversity.

This clone was picked up a small number of times. Its antigen target is currently unknown. Per-base qualities were not stored, and no clone one base away is much larger. CDR3 length: 15 amino acids, cysteine to phenylalanine. The retained sequence is limited to the CDR3, 45 bases, with the frame set at the first base. Looking up the germline V gene (reference sequence) yields CDR1 MNHNY and CDR2 SVGAGI. The V end loses 4 bases and the J end loses 2 bases, and a stretch of 13 bases separates them. The library was built by means of the immunoSEQ multiplex PCR assay. T cell repertoires were profiled by deep sequencing of rearranged TCR beta loci, alongside multiparametric flow cytometry. The immuneACCESS repertoire file appears here via TCRdb, limited to in-frame rearrangements. These files lack a portion of the clones; in checked studies, under half of the deficit traces to unresolved V genes, and the cause of the others is not known. This sample comprises roughly 30,000 clones, roughly 94% of them detected only once. Together, the top ten hold less than 0.75% of the sample.

Sample: peripheral blood, taken from a patient treated with photon-based radiotherapy. The source of this sequence is a woman between 45 and 65 years old with cholangiocarcinoma. The chain couples TRBV6-6 to TRBJ2-3; perhaps TRBD1 is the D gene, with 5 bases matching. The DNA sequence follows: TGTGCCAGCAGTTTCTCGAGGACATTCACAGATACGCAGTATTTT. Its translation is CASSFSRTFTDTQYF.